This T cell receptor beta chain was documented in a study of tumor-infiltrating lymphocytes in primary liver carcinoma. Taking about 17-33 mg of unsorted bulk tissue, the authors co-extracted RNA and DNA. Through surgical resection, the patients' primary liver carcinoma was treated. Chronic HBV infection affected patients, none of whom had received treatment. A note on this clonotype: The antigen remains undetermined. An end of the junction differs from the germline gene, which may be a read error.

Germline V lookup: CDR1 SQVTM, CDR2 ANQGSEA. This CDR3 is built from 13 residues. Researchers generated TCR beta cDNA from approximately 0.55 ug of total RNA, relying on a constant-region primer. Slightly modified ARM-PCR served as the procedure for the TCR beta libraries. These libraries came from three rounds of nested multiplex PCR. TRBV1-TRBV30 forward primers paired with a C-beta reverse primer drove the first two PCR rounds, about 10 cycles each. TCRdb re-called the multiplex PCR reads with MiXCR, one entry per CDR3 protein. Here the sample spans roughly 100,000 distinct CDR3 sequences, about 62% being singletons. General study results and limits: Tumors had a top-250-clone fraction that was significantly higher than blood (p = 0.039).

The V and J genes are TRBV29-1 and TRBJ2-7; 14 nucleotides align to TRBD2. Sequenced sample: liver tumor tissue from sampling region 2. Subset in this sample: tumor region T2, inferior pole. The receptor was derived from an older woman with primary liver carcinoma and hepatitis B virus infection. DNA for the CDR3: TGCAGGGTTGGACTAGCGGGAGGTTCCGGGCAGTACTTC. It is translated as CRVGLAGGSGQYF.